Reported below is one TCR beta chain. It was with random hexamers that 0.5 to 1 ug RNA was reverse transcribed. TCRdb analysed the immunoSEQ multiplex PCR reads with MiXCR anew, one entry per CDR3 protein. The sample includes 100,000 to 150,000 distinct CDR3 sequences, over 90% of them seen just once. The data stem from a study of CD8 T cells in Susac syndrome. The multiple sclerosis control group consisted of treatment-naive patients whose relapsing-remitting disease, which was either stable or active, fulfilled revised McDonald criteria. While CD8+ and CD4+ T cells were isolated negatively, TEMRA cells were enriched by FACS. The clonotype originates from a human donor with multiple sclerosis. The sequenced sample was CD8+ T cells from PBMCs.

The DNA for the CDR3 is TGTGCCAGCAGTTTAGCCCCGGGTCTTGAAGCTTTCTTT. Encoded protein: CASSLAPGLEAFF. The V gene is TRBV12-3 or TRBV12-4, the J gene TRBJ1-1; D unclear. Trimming removed 0 bases at V and 7 bases at J, with 9 bases between. This CDR3 is 13 amino acids long.